Below are 24 T cell receptor beta chains sequenced from a single sample in a study of T cell responses to AZD1222 COVID-19 vaccine. Assay used: immunoSEQ multiplex PCR; TCRdb lists only in-frame clones, some missing. The table has more than 95,000 clones, 70% to 90% seen once. The starting material was peripheral blood, obtained on day 0 of MenACWY control vaccination. Source of these receptors: an adult in good health.

The chain couples TRBV14 to TRBJ1-2; D is possibly TRBD1 (5 bases). Trimming shortened V by 0 bases and J by 5 bases, and 13 bases separated the two germline ends. The CDR3 extends over 15 amino acids. Germline lookup yields CDR1 SGHDN and CDR2 FVKESK. This chain's CDR3 is CASSQDQTAPYGYTF. CDR3 in DNA: TGTGCCAGCAGCCAAGATCAGACAGCCCCATATGGCTACACCTTC. Variable domain in full (rest from reference TRBV14 and TRBJ1-2): EAGVTQFPSHSVIEKGQTVTLRCDPISGHDNLYWYRRVMGKEIKFLLHFVKESKQDESGMPNNRFLAERTGGTYSTLKVQPAELEDSGVYFCASSQDQTAPYGYTFGSGTRLTVV.

J is TRBJ2-3 and V is TRBV28, with 10 bases lining up with TRBD2. This CDR3 contains 18 residues. The ends lost 2 bases at V and 2 bases at J; junction bases unmatched: 10. Germline assignment: CDR1 MDHEN and CDR2 SYDVKM. CDR3 coding DNA: TGTGCCAGCAGTTTAGGGCTAGCGGGGGTACTCGCCACAGATACGCAGTATTTT. It yields the protein CASSLGLAGVLATDTQYF.

This clone was observed once. The chain employs TRBV6-6 and TRBJ1-1; 8 bases fit TRBD1. In germline, CDR1 is MNHNY, CDR2 SVGAGI (reference sequence). After removal of 6 bases from V and 1 base from J, the junction contained 7 bases not matched to a gene. The CDR3 runs 15 residues. The CDR3 is CASRNAGQANTEAFF. CDR3 DNA sequence: TGTGCCAGCAGAAACGCGGGACAGGCGAACACTGAAGCTTTCTTT.

In DNA, the CDR3 is TGTGCCAGCAGACCGTACAGGGATAACACTGAAGCTTTCTTT. Amino acids: CASRPYRDNTEAFF. The genes are TRBV7-8 and TRBJ1-1; possibly TRBD1 for D (6 bases). This CDR3 has 14 amino acids. Germline CDR1 SGHVS, CDR2 FQNEAQ. V lost 6 bases to trimming and J lost 2 bases, with 13 bases between them. Full variable domain (outside the CDR3, taken from reference TRBV7-8 and TRBJ1-1): GAGVSQSPRYKVAKRGQDVALRCDPISGHVSLFWYQQALGQGPEFLTYFQNEAQLDKSGLPSDRFFAERPEGSVSTLKIQRTQQEDSAVYLCASRPYRDNTEAFFGQGTRLTVV.

This chain uses TRBV7-2 with TRBJ1-6; 9 nucleotides align to TRBD1. Germline CDR1 and CDR2: SGHTA and FQGNSA. The junction had 1 base not matched to a gene; V was cut back by 4 bases and J by 6 bases. This CDR3 has 14 residues. The CDR3 DNA reads as TGTGCCAGCAGCTCACAGGGGGCTAATTCACCCCTCCACTTT. It specifies CASSSQGANSPLHF. The full variable domain, in which reference TRBV7-2 and TRBJ1-6 provide the parts outside the CDR3, is GAGVSQSPSNKVTEKGKDVELRCDPISGHTALYWYRQSLGQGLEFLIYFQGNSAPDKSGLPSDRFSAERTGGSVSTLTIQRTQQEDSAVYLCASSSQGANSPLHFGNGTRLTVT.

The chain links TRBV4-1 to TRBJ2-1; 13 positions agree with TRBD2. Losses at the gene ends were 4 bases for V and 8 bases for J; bases not matched to a gene: 20. The CDR3 length is 20 residues. Germline V CDR1 and CDR2: MGHRA, YSYEKL. The CDR3 protein is CASSPLGLAGAPPARHEQFF. The CDR3, as DNA: TGCGCCAGCAGCCCGTTAGGACTAGCGGGGGCCCCCCCTGCTCGGCATGAGCAGTTCTTC.

The J gene is TRBJ2-7, the V gene TRBV3-1 (or the pseudogene TRBV3-2), with a weak D call TRBD2 (5 bases). The V end was cut by 1 base, the J end by 3 bases, with 10 bases between. Germline CDR1 reads LGHDT; CDR2 reads YNNKEL (reference sequence). This CDR3 is 14 amino acids long. The CDR3 nucleotides read TGTGCCAGCAGCCAAGGAGACGGGAACTACGAGCAGTACTTC. Translating it yields CASSQGDGNYEQYF.

V is TRBV11-2 and J is TRBJ1-1; TRBD1 agrees at 8 bases. V trimming: 5 bases; J trimming: 4 bases; junction bases outside the gene matches: 6. The CDR3 loop spans 14 amino acids. The V gene's germline CDR1 is SGHAT and CDR2 FQNNGV. CDR3 sequence reads: CASSRDRGSTEAFF. The DNA for the CDR3 is TGTGCCAGCAGCAGAGACAGGGGATCCACTGAAGCTTTCTTT.

The gene calls are TRBV7-9 and TRBJ1-1, with 8 nucleotides matching TRBD1. This CDR3 contains 14 residues. From germline, CDR1 is SEHNR and CDR2 FQNEAQ (reference sequence). J lost 3 bases, V lost 6 bases, and 6 bases had no gene match. The CDR3 bases are TGTGCCAGCAGACGTACAGGGGGGGACACTGAAGCTTTCTTT. Residues: CASRRTGGDTEAFF.

The J gene is TRBJ1-6, the V gene TRBV6-5, with D perhaps TRBD1 (6 bases). CDR3 size: 15 residues. CDR1 and CDR2 from the germline V gene are MNHEY and SVGAGI. V was pared by 5 bases and J by 10 bases, with 18 bases between. CDR3: CASSRGRGGESPLHF. As DNA, the CDR3 is TGTGCCAGCAGTCGGGGGCGGGGAGGAGAATCACCCCTCCACTTT.

The V gene is TRBV6-2 or TRBV6-3, the J gene TRBJ2-5; 7 nucleotides match TRBD1. With 6 bases clipped from V and 7 bases from J, the junction kept 11 bases outside the gene matches. Germline V CDR1 and CDR2: MNHEY, SVGEGT. The CDR3 totals 14 residues. CDR3 nucleotides: TGTGCCAGCAGCCCGGGACAGCCAGGTGGGACCCAGTACTTC. Translated: CASSPGQPGGTQYF.

V gene TRBV7-8 combines with J gene TRBJ2-5, with 8 nucleotides matching TRBD1. CDR1 is SGHVS, CDR2 FQNEAQ, per germline. The CDR3 extends over 14 amino acids. J lost 5 bases, V lost 3 bases, and 5 bases had no gene match. In DNA form, the CDR3 reads TGTGCCAGCAGCTTTTCAGGGGGCCAGGAGACCCAGTACTTC. This sequence encodes CASSFSGGQETQYF.

V and J are TRBV6-2 or TRBV6-3 and TRBJ1-1; TRBD1 aligns across 9 bases. The germline gives CDR1 MNHEY, CDR2 SVGEGT. The ends lost 6 bases at V and 0 bases at J; junction bases unmatched: 23. The CDR3 contains 21 residues. The CDR3 region has the DNA TGTGCCAGCAGCTATCCAACCACGCCCCCGGGACAGGGACACATGAACACTGAAGCTTTCTTT. Translating gives CASSYPTTPPGQGHMNTEAFF.

The chain couples TRBV5-4 to TRBJ2-3; 9 nucleotides agree with TRBD2. Germline loops: CDR1 SGHNT, CDR2 YYREEE (reference sequence). V lost 0 bases to trimming and J lost 6 bases; unmatched junction nucleotides: 2. The CDR3 length is 14 residues. CDR3 in DNA: TGTGCCAGCAGCTTGGCCAGCGGGGGGGATACGCAGTATTTT. This sequence encodes CASSLASGGDTQYF.

The chain recombines TRBV19 with TRBJ1-2; TRBD1 matches at 7 bases. Germline V gene sequence: CDR1 LNHDA, CDR2 SQIVND (reference sequence). There are 15 residues in the CDR3. J lost 1 base, V lost 6 bases, and 8 bases had no gene match. CDR3 sequence: CASRDPGTVNYGYTF. The DNA of the CDR3 is TGTGCCAGTAGAGACCCCGGGACAGTTAACTATGGCTACACCTTC.

This clone has only one observation. This sequence joins TRBV9 and TRBJ2-6; perhaps D is TRBD1 or TRBD2 (5 bases each). The germline gives CDR1 SGDLS, CDR2 YYNGEE. The CDR3 spans 17 residues. V shed 3 bases and J shed 4 bases, with 17 bases lying between them. This chain's CDR3 is CASSGGMSTPGANVLTF. CDR3 sequence (DNA): TGTGCCAGCAGCGGGGGGATGTCCACCCCCGGGGCCAACGTCCTGACTTTC.

This chain joins TRBV6-1 and TRBJ1-2; the match to TRBD1 covers 7 bases. V lost 4 bases and J lost 2; bases outside the gene matches: 10. The CDR3 contains 16 residues. Per the germline V gene, CDR1 is MNHNS and CDR2 is SASEGT. The CDR3 reads CASSAGEDRRNYGYTF. The CDR3, as DNA: TGTGCCAGCAGTGCGGGGGAGGACAGGAGGAACTATGGCTACACCTTC.

In its sample, this clone was seen once. V is TRBV18 and J is TRBJ1-5; D remains unclear. V lost 1 base to trimming and J lost 7 bases, with 8 bases between them. Germline V gene sequence: CDR1 KGHSH, CDR2 LQKENI. The CDR3 covers 13 residues. The CDR3 DNA follows: TGTGCCAGCTCACCACAGACCGCACAGCCCCAGCATTTT. It yields the protein CASSPQTAQPQHF. Full variable domain (rest looked up from reference TRBV18 and TRBJ1-5): NAGVMQNPRHLVRRRGQEARLRCSPMKGHSHVYWYRQLPEEGLKFMVYLQKENIIDESGMPKERFSAEFPKEGPSILRIQQVVRGDSAAYFCASSPQTAQPQHFGDGTRLSIL.

CDR3 in DNA: TGTGCCAGCAGCCTCGACAGGGGCACTGAAGCTTTCTTT. The encoded protein is CASSLDRGTEAFF. The V gene is TRBV27, the J gene TRBJ1-1; 8 bases agree with TRBD1. The CDR3 runs 13 residues. Germline CDR1 MNHEY, CDR2 SMNVEV (reference sequence). Germline trimming cut 6 bases from V and 4 bases from J; bases unmatched to any gene: 4.

The chain uses TRBV20-1 and TRBJ1-2; D gene uncertain. V dropped 3 bases and J dropped 7 bases, with 9 bases sitting between them. The germline V gene encodes CDR1 DFQATT and CDR2 SNEGSKA (reference sequence). The CDR3 is 11 amino acids. The CDR3 here is CSASSGSGYTF. CDR3 coding DNA: TGCAGTGCTAGTAGTGGATCTGGCTACACCTTC.

V and J are TRBV28 and TRBJ1-5; D is ambiguous. Trimming stripped 2 bases from V and 5 bases from J, with 7 bases between. This CDR3 is built from 13 residues. CDR1 and CDR2 (germline): MDHEN, SYDVKM. The CDR3 DNA reads TGTGCCAGCAGTTTAGTATCAGATCAGCCCCAGCATTTT. It translates to CASSLVSDQPQHF. Complete variable domain (other parts from reference TRBV28 and TRBJ1-5): DVKVTQSSRYLVKRTGEKVFLECVQDMDHENMFWYRQDPGLGLRLIYFSYDVKMKEKGDIPEGYSVSREKKERFSLILESASTNQTSMYLCASSLVSDQPQHFGDGTRLSIL.

V and J are TRBV6-1 and TRBJ2-4; 7 bases agree with TRBD1. V lost 1 base to trimming and J lost 0 bases; unmatched junction nucleotides: 3. Germline lookup yields CDR1 MNHNS and CDR2 SASEGT. CDR3 length: 16 residues. CDR3 DNA: TGTGCCAGCAGTGAAGGGGGACAGCGAGCCAAAAACATTCAGTACTTC. Translated, it gives CASSEGGQRAKNIQYF.

The gene calls are TRBV14 and TRBJ2-7; 8 nucleotides line up with TRBD1. The germline V gene has CDR1 SGHDN and CDR2 FVKESK. Trimming cost V 4 bases and J 2 bases; bases outside gene matches: 13. CDR3 length: 17 residues. Here the CDR3 reads CASSRTSVQGAAYEQYF. The CDR3, as DNA: TGTGCCAGCAGCCGCACCTCGGTGCAGGGGGCCGCCTACGAGCAGTACTTC. The full variable domain, completed using reference TRBV14 and TRBJ2-7, is EAGVTQFPSHSVIEKGQTVTLRCDPISGHDNLYWYRRVMGKEIKFLLHFVKESKQDESGMPNNRFLAERTGGTYSTLKVQPAELEDSGVYFCASSRTSVQGAAYEQYFGPGTRLTVT.

The chain employs TRBV12-3 or TRBV12-4 and TRBJ1-5; D ambiguous. V was trimmed by 5 bases and J by 3 bases, leaving 8 bases between them. The CDR3 is 13 amino acids. The CDR3 here is CASSIYPNQPQHF. CDR3 in DNA: TGTGCCAGCAGTATCTACCCCAATCAGCCCCAGCATTTT.